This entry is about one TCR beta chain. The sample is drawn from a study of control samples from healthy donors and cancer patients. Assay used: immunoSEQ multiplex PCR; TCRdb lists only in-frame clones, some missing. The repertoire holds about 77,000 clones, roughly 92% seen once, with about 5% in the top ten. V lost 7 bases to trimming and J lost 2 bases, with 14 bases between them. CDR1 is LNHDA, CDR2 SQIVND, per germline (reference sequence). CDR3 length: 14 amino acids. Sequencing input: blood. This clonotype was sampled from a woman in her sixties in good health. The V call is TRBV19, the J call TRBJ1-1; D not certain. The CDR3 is CASTKGGVNTEAFF. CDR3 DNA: TGTGCCAGTACGAAGGGAGGCGTAAACACTGAAGCTTTCTTT.